One sample yielded the 10 T cell receptor beta chains listed below, sequenced in a study of blood T cell repertoires in COVID-19. The table came from immunoSEQ multiplex PCR; TCRdb's copy has only in-frame clones and leaves some out. The profile covers approximately 200,000 clones, with approximately 86% appearing a single time and about 2.1% taken by the ten largest. The sequenced material came from peripheral blood. The receptor set was obtained from a man aged 65 to 79 with active or convalescent COVID-19.

The rearrangement uses TRBV12-3 or TRBV12-4 and TRBJ2-3; D is unresolved. The V and J ends lost 10 bases and 5 bases respectively, with 13 bases between them. This CDR3 is 12 amino acids long. The CDR3 region has the DNA TGTGCCACCAAGACTTTGGGAGATACGCAGTATTTT. Its translation: CATKTLGDTQYF.

The genes are TRBV6-2 or TRBV6-3 and TRBJ1-1, with D possibly being TRBD1 (5 bases). The V gene's germline CDR1 is MNHEY and CDR2 SVGEGT. The CDR3 is 14 residues long. Trimming pared 0 bases from V and 5 bases from J, leaving 10 bases between. The CDR3 region is CASSYSGAGTEAFF. CDR3 nucleotides: TGTGCCAGCAGTTACTCAGGGGCCGGTACTGAAGCTTTCTTT.

The rearrangement joins TRBV11-2 to TRBJ2-3, with D uncertain. V gave up 1 base and J gave up 4 bases, with 12 bases separating them. The CDR3 runs 15 residues. CDR1 is SGHAT and CDR2 is FQNNGV in the germline V gene. CDR3 in DNA: TGTGCCAGCAGCTTAGTGGGCAGCTCGTCAGATACGCAGTATTTT. Amino acid sequence: CASSLVGSSSDTQYF.

The V gene is TRBV4-1, the J gene TRBJ2-1, with TRBD2 matching 7 bases. The germline V gene encodes CDR1 MGHRA and CDR2 YSYEKL. The junction had 9 bases not matched to a gene; V was cut back by 0 bases and J by 13 bases. The CDR3 has 14 amino acids. The CDR3 here is CASSQDGGRGPQFF. The CDR3 DNA sequence: TGCGCCAGCAGCCAAGATGGGGGGAGGGGACCCCAGTTCTTC.

The V and J genes are TRBV7-2 and TRBJ2-4; D is ambiguous. Trimming pared 6 bases from V and 6 bases from J, leaving 9 bases between. CDR1 and CDR2 (germline): SGHTA, FQGNSA. The CDR3 runs to 12 residues. The CDR3 nucleotides read TGTGCCAGCAGTTTCCCGGGAAACATTCAGTACTTC. It is translated as CASSFPGNIQYF.

This chain uses TRBV3-1 (or the pseudogene TRBV3-2) with TRBJ2-2; 9 bases fit TRBD2. The V segment lost 9 bases and the J segment 5 bases; nucleotides outside the gene matches: 13. The CDR3 is 16 residues long. Germline V gene sequence: CDR1 LGHDT, CDR2 YNNKEL (reference sequence). Here the CDR3 reads CASGERGATETGELFF. CDR3 bases: TGTGCCAGTGGGGAGCGGGGGGCTACGGAGACCGGGGAGCTGTTTTTT.

The chain uses TRBV24-1 and TRBJ1-2; 8 bases agree with TRBD1. The CDR3 contains 13 residues. After removal of 5 bases from V and 8 bases from J, the junction contained 6 bases not matched to a gene. CDR1 is KGHDR, CDR2 SFDVKD, per germline. CDR3 coding DNA: TGTGCCACCAGTGCGACAGGGGTGAAGGGCTACACCTTC. Translating gives CATSATGVKGYTF.

This chain uses TRBV29-1 with TRBJ2-4; the match to TRBD1 covers 8 bases. With V trimmed by 4 bases and J by 9 bases, 11 bases remained unmatched. The CDR3 loop spans 14 amino acids. Germline V CDR1 and CDR2: SQVTM, ANQGSEA. The CDR3 DNA follows: TGCAGCGTTGGGGCCGGACAGGGTTTGACCATTCAGTACTTC. This gives the protein CSVGAGQGLTIQYF. Based on the CDR3 plus reference TRBV29-1 and TRBJ2-4, the full variable domain is SAVISQKPSRDICQRGTSLTIQCQVDSQVTMMFWYRQQPGQSLTLIATANQGSEATYESGFVIDKFPISRPNLTFSTLTVSNMSPEDSSIYLCSVGAGQGLTIQYFGAGTRLSVL.

The chain employs TRBV5-4 and TRBJ2-5; TRBD2 aligns across 7 bases. CDR3 length equals 15 residues. Germline CDR1 is SGHNT and CDR2 is YYREEE (reference sequence). The trim removed 0 bases at V and 2 bases at J, leaving 4 bases unmatched. The CDR3 is CASSLVASGQETQYF. The CDR3 DNA reads TGTGCCAGCAGCTTGGTGGCTAGCGGACAAGAGACCCAGTACTTC.

This chain links TRBV11-2 with TRBJ1-4, with 10 bases aligning to TRBD1. There are 16 residues in the CDR3. Germline V gene sequence: CDR1 SGHAT, CDR2 FQNNGV. V was clipped by 1 base and J by 4 bases; unmatched bases: 3. The CDR3 loop reads CASSLGQGAVNEKLFF. In DNA, the CDR3 is TGTGCCAGCAGCTTAGGACAGGGGGCCGTTAATGAAAAACTGTTTTTT.